A single sample gave rise to the 2 T cell receptor beta chains below, sequenced in a study of prognosis after radiotherapy for stage I lung cancer. The TCR beta CDR3 region was amplified from genomic DNA, with two rounds of multiplex PCR being used for the amplification. It was primers specific to each TRBV and TRBJ gene that first-round PCR used. TCRdb passed the multiplex PCR reads through MiXCR, listing each CDR3 protein once. The sample shows about 24,000 distinct CDR3 sequences, about two fifths of them seen only once. The starting material was PBMCs, obtained before or after stereotactic body radiation therapy (not recorded which). Receptors were obtained from a donor at least 50 years old with non-small cell lung cancer.

By frequency in the sample, this clonotype is medium-sized. The J gene is TRBJ2-7, the V gene TRBV7-8; D is ambiguous. V dropped 3 bases and J dropped 2 bases, with 14 bases sitting between them. Germline V CDR1 and CDR2: SGHVS, FQNEAQ. This CDR3 spans 15 amino acids. CDR3 loop: CASSLTATAPYEQYF. CDR3 bases: TGTGCCAGCAGCTTGACCGCTACAGCTCCCTACGAGCAGTACTTC.

Remarks on this clonotype: A far larger clone is only one base removed, so a read error is likely. A read error is likely, as this CDR3 ends without the conserved phenylalanine or tryptophan. The V and J genes are TRBV5-5 and TRBJ2-1; D gene uncertain. The CDR3 is made up of 14 amino acids. Germline CDR1 and CDR2: SGHKS and YYEKEE (reference sequence). V was clipped by 3 bases and J by 2 bases, with 9 bases between them. As DNA, the CDR3 is TGTGCCAGCAGCTCGGTAGCTGCCTACAATGAGCAGTTCTCC. This translates into CASSSVAAYNEQFS.